The 8 T cell receptor beta chains listed next were all sequenced from one sample in a study of blood T cell repertoires in COVID-19. Sequenced by immunoSEQ multiplex PCR; TCRdb stores in-frame clones only, minus some. The table lists 100,000 to 150,000 clones, roughly 87% of them singletons. The sequencing sample was made of peripheral blood. The receptors here all came from an elderly man with active or convalescent COVID-19.

The gene calls are TRBV11-3 and TRBJ2-6, with a possible D match to TRBD1 (5 bases). V lost 8 bases to trimming and J lost 4 bases, with 18 bases between them. Germline assignment: CDR1 SGHNT and CDR2 YENEEA. The CDR3 loop spans 16 amino acids. This CDR3 is CASFGRARPGANVLTF. CDR3 coding DNA: TGTGCCAGCTTCGGCAGGGCTCGTCCAGGGGCCAACGTCCTGACTTTC.

This clone was observed once. The V and J genes are TRBV6-2 or TRBV6-3 and TRBJ1-5; D is uncertain. Germline assignment: CDR1 MNHEY and CDR2 SVGEGT. The CDR3 runs 15 residues. V was cut by 2 bases and J by 5 bases, with 13 bases left in between. The CDR3 bases are TGTGCCAGCAGTTACGAAAGGACTTCCGATCAGCCCCAGCATTTT. Its translation: CASSYERTSDQPQHF.

The rearrangement links TRBV7-8 to TRBJ1-6; 7 positions agree with TRBD1. Germline assignment: CDR1 SGHVS and CDR2 FQNEAQ. J lost 7 bases, V lost 5 bases, and 5 bases had no gene match. CDR3 size: 14 residues. The CDR3 protein is CASSTRQGNSPLHF. The CDR3 DNA is TGTGCCAGCAGCACCAGACAGGGAAATTCACCCCTCCACTTT.

The genes are TRBV10-3 and TRBJ2-1; TRBD2 matches 7 bases. The CDR3 has 12 residues. The germline V gene encodes CDR1 ENHRY and CDR2 SYGVKD. V was clipped by 11 bases and J by 1 base; unmatched bases: 2. DNA of the CDR3: TGTGCCGGCGGGAGTTCCTACAATGAGCAGTTCTTC. Encoded protein: CAGGSSYNEQFF.

The rearrangement joins TRBV5-5 to TRBJ1-2; 12 positions agree with TRBD1. Looked up from germline, CDR1 is SGHKS and CDR2 is YYEKEE (reference sequence). The length of the CDR3 is 15 residues. J lost 6 bases, V lost 3 bases, and 6 bases had no gene match. Here the CDR3 reads CASSWMGQGADGYTF. CDR3 sequence (DNA): TGTGCCAGCAGCTGGATGGGACAGGGGGCTGATGGCTACACCTTC. The variable domain in full, completed from reference TRBV5-5 and TRBJ1-2, reads DAGVTQSPTHLIKTRGQQVTLRCSPISGHKSVSWYQQVLGQGPQFIFQYYEKEERGRGNFPDRFSARQFPNYSSELNVNALLLGDSALYLCASSWMGQGADGYTFGSGTRLTVV.

The V call is TRBV12-5, the J call TRBJ1-2; D call uncertain. The V end was cut by 11 bases, the J end by 8 bases, with 9 bases between. The CDR3 is 9 amino acids. Germline loops: CDR1 LGHNT, CDR2 FRNRAP. Here the CDR3 reads CAEGGGYTF. CDR3 sequence (DNA): TGTGCTGAAGGCGGGGGCTACACCTTC.

The CDR3 protein is CASSGSSGGSYEQYF. Here the CDR3 DNA reads TGTGCCAGCAGTGGGTCTAGCGGGGGTTCCTACGAGCAGTACTTC. This chain uses TRBV2 with TRBJ2-7; 10 positions agree with TRBD2. Germline V lookup: CDR1 SNHLY, CDR2 FYNNEI. This CDR3 comprises 15 residues. With 4 bases clipped from V and 1 base from J, the junction kept 4 bases outside the gene matches.

The V gene is TRBV7-9, the J gene TRBJ2-5; D is uncertain. Trimming took 3 bases from V and 5 from J, leaving 4 bases between them. CDR3 length: 11 residues. Germline assignment: CDR1 SEHNR and CDR2 FQNEAQ (reference sequence). This chain's CDR3 is CASSFRETQYF. The CDR3 DNA follows: TGTGCCAGCAGCTTCCGGGAGACCCAGTACTTC.